Detailed here is one T cell receptor (beta chain). Its antigen is unidentified. Clones were sequenced by immunoSEQ multiplex PCR, and TCRdb holds only the in-frame ones, with some missing. In the table there are 65,000 or so clones, around 96% of which are singletons. V shed 6 bases and J 2 bases; nucleotides not matched to a gene: 8. Germline V gives CDR1 MNHNY, CDR2 SVGAGI (reference sequence). CDR3 length equals 16 residues. This record belongs to a study of cytomegalovirus exposure and HLA in healthy donors. Overall study findings and caveats: The TCR clusters that emerged in the first cohort tended, a later analysis found, to co-occur in the approximately 110 validation repertoires. Most TCR sequences proved rare, with some public TCRs found in many donors.

The donors were members of the roughly 130-subject validation cohort (separate from the roughly 660-subject first cohort). The chain couples TRBV6-6 to TRBJ1-5; 9 nucleotides align to TRBD1. The receptor's source is a man between 18 and 35 years old in good health and CMV-seropositive. Sequencing was done on a sample of PBMCs. The CDR3 loop is CASSHTGGDGNQPQHF. The CDR3 DNA sequence: TGTGCCAGCAGCCATACAGGGGGCGACGGCAATCAGCCCCAGCATTTT.